What follows describes a single T cell receptor (beta chain). Its antigen target is currently unknown. Per-base quality was not reported, and no clone a single base away is much larger than it. The data belong to a study of blood T cell repertoires in COVID-19 (dated by TCRdb to the early 2020s). Regarding the research as a whole: Collaborator samples came from the United States, Italy and Spain and covered acute and convalescent phases of COVID-19. Samples were obtained from the ongoing ImmuneRACE study (first 160 participants) and from some 1,300 subjects provided by 6 global collaborators. The sample metadata nearly always contained a de-identified subject ID, COVID-19 status, age in years and sex. HLA class I and class II types, where available, came from metadata supplied by the sample provider rather than from assay-based typing. The repertoires were released in a freely available public database meant as a resource for research on the immune response to SARS-CoV-2. Subjects who had been exposed to COVID-19, were actively infected with it, or had recovered from it provided the deeply sampled blood TCRbeta repertoires that made up the dataset. The material from the prospective study consisted of cDNA or gDNA derived from T cells, B-cell-depleted T cells, or PBMCs.

In Seattle, one collaborating source enrolled patients while the infection was active and tracked those patients longitudinally over the course of disease. Whole blood was collected in K2EDTA tubes by collaborating institutions according to the institutions' own protocols. For TCRbeta analysis, collaborators shipped samples in one of three forms: frozen whole blood, isolated PBMCs, or DNA extracted from either of those sample types. The research as a whole found: The quantity of clinical and demographic metadata differed by source and by participant and was supplied without curation.

From the cysteine up to the phenylalanine, the CDR3 has a length of 16 residues. The DNA shown is the 48-base CDR3, in frame from base 1. Relative to germline, V is missing 3 bases and J is missing 3 bases, with 8 bases of the junction outside any gene match. For CDR1 and CDR2, the germline V gene lists SGHDN and FVKESK. The immunoSEQ Assay, a bias-controlled multiplex PCR, was used to amplify TCRbeta CDR3 regions from genomic DNA. Per the original workflow: Nucleated cell counts per sample were estimated from amplification of reference gene primers within the assay. Sequence reads were collapsed and filtered to measure the absolute abundance of every unique TCRbeta CDR3 rearrangement. For each sample, productive Simpson clonality was calculated as the square root of Simpson's diversity index over productive rearrangements. Imported from immuneACCESS, the table was reduced by TCRdb to in-frame sequences with V and J called. These copies leave out some clones; in studies compared against another copy, an unresolved V gene accounts for under half, and the cause of the remainder is not known. V and J calls and clone size are copied from that table; D and trimming were computed from the DNA. For this sample the table gives approximately 190,000 clones, of which over 80% were detected only once. Less than 9.5% of the sample goes to the ten largest clones.

The rearrangement joined TRBV14 to TRBJ2-3, and 8 junctional nucleotides match TRBD1. The material sequenced was peripheral blood. The receptor's source is an older woman with COVID-19, enrolled during active disease. The nucleotide sequence is TGTGCCAGCAGCCACCGGACAGGGATATCGACAGATACGCAGTATTTT. Translation gives CASSHRTGISTDTQYF.